The rows below give T cell receptor beta chains drawn from one sample of a study of T cells after posttransplantation cyclophosphamide. Assay: immunoSEQ multiplex PCR; the TCRdb copy retains only in-frame clones and omits some. The sample yields 40,000 to 55,000 clones, without any singletons. Sequencing used PBMCs. Source of these receptors: a man between 40 and 49 years old in good health, CMV-negative, and a related stem cell transplant donor. Each CDR3 is given with its conserved first and last residue. A D gene is named only where the DNA matches it firmly. Clone size is shown for a subset of rows, as once, few, many or a class of expanded clone.

abundance,d_gene,v_gene,j_gene,CDR3aa,CDR3nt
NA,NA,TRBV5-1,TRBJ2-1,CASSPTPGVGVNEQFF,TGCGCCAGCAGCCCAACTCCAGGGGTTGGGGTTAATGAGCAGTTCTTC
many,TRBD1,TRBV6-4,TRBJ2-1,CASSVDRATYNEQFF,TGTGCCAGCAGTGTCGACAGGGCTACGTACAATGAGCAGTTCTTC
many,NA,TRBV5-6,TRBJ2-7,CASSGGGQTYEQYF,TGTGCCAGCAGCGGGGGTGGACAGACCTACGAGCAGTACTTC
few,NA,TRBV6-6,TRBJ2-7,CASSSPAGYEQYF,TGTGCCAGCAGTTCCCCCGCAGGGTACGAGCAGTACTTC
many,NA,TRBV7-8,TRBJ2-1,CASSYRDTYNEQFF,TGTGCCAGCAGCTACCGGGACACCTACAATGAGCAGTTCTTC
many,NA,TRBV12-5,TRBJ1-6,CASAFTGTSNNSPLHF,TGTGCTAGTGCTTTCACAGGGACTAGTAATAATTCACCCCTCCACTTT
few,NA,TRBV14,TRBJ2-7,CASSHPVRGEQYF,TGTGCCAGCAGCCACCCTGTAAGGGGCGAGCAGTACTTC
many,TRBD1,TRBV11-3,TRBJ1-2,CASSRGQDGYTF,TGTGCCAGCAGCAGGGGACAGGATGGCTACACCTTC
NA,NA,TRBV12-5,TRBJ2-1,CASRRDSGWEVQFF,TGTGCTAGTCGCCGGGACAGCGGCTGGGAGGTGCAGTTCTTC
many,TRBD1,TRBV2,TRBJ2-1,CASSVTGQNNEQFF,TGTGCCAGCAGTGTAACGGGACAGAACAATGAGCAGTTCTTC